The 17 T cell receptor beta chains reported below all come from one sample, sequenced in a study of cytomegalovirus exposure and HLA in healthy donors. The primer mix had 60 Vbeta and 13 Jbeta primers. Here immunoSEQ multiplex PCR was the method, and the copy in TCRdb shows in-frame clones only, minus some. The sample lists some 200,000 clones; about four fifths were seen once. The sequencing input was PBMCs. The source of these receptors is a girl aged 5 to 17 in good health and CMV-seropositive.

The V and J genes are TRBV5-4 and TRBJ1-5; D not certain. Trimming took off 0 bases at V and 7 bases at J, with 8 bases between the two ends. Germline CDR1 is SGHNT and CDR2 is YYREEE (reference sequence). This CDR3 comprises 13 residues. CDR3 residues: CASSLGAGQPQHF. DNA for the CDR3: TGTGCCAGCAGCTTGGGTGCGGGACAGCCCCAGCATTTT.

The chain is built from TRBV19 and TRBJ2-3; 8 bases match TRBD1. The CDR3 extends over 14 amino acids. Germline V lookup: CDR1 LNHDA, CDR2 SQIVND (reference sequence). The junction had 1 base not matched to a gene; V was cut back by 2 bases and J by 3 bases. The CDR3 nucleotides read TGTGCCAGTAGTATAACAGGGGGAACAGATACGCAGTATTTT. It codes for CASSITGGTDTQYF.

The gene calls are TRBV6-5 and TRBJ1-4; D gene unclear. This CDR3 spans 12 amino acids. CDR1 MNHEY and CDR2 SVGAGI come from the germline V gene. Trimming left V 7 bases short and J 3 bases short, with 6 bases between. CDR3 protein: CASTRANEKLFF. The CDR3 bases are TGTGCCAGCACGAGGGCTAATGAAAAACTGTTTTTT.

CDR3 region: CASSYRDRVYEQYF. CDR3 DNA sequence: TGTGCCAGCAGTTACCGGGACAGGGTCTACGAGCAGTACTTC. This chain connects TRBV6-5 to TRBJ2-7; TRBD1 matches 9 bases. The V segment lost 2 bases and the J segment 3 bases; nucleotides outside the gene matches: 2. The CDR3 totals 14 residues. CDR1 is MNHEY, CDR2 SVGAGI, per germline.

This sequence joins TRBV5-6 and TRBJ2-3, with 12 nucleotides matching TRBD2. Germline V gives CDR1 SGHDT, CDR2 YYEEEE. V lost 2 bases to trimming and J lost 0 bases; unmatched junction nucleotides: 1. This CDR3 has 16 residues. In nucleotides, the CDR3 is TGTGCCAGCAGCTTAGGACTAGCGGGGAGCACAGATACGCAGTATTTT. Translated, it gives CASSLGLAGSTDTQYF.

The J gene is TRBJ2-5, the V gene TRBV5-6, with 8 bases lining up with TRBD2. The CDR3 loop spans 16 amino acids. V lost 4 bases, J lost 7 bases, and 15 bases stayed unmatched. The germline V gene has CDR1 SGHDT and CDR2 YYEEEE. CDR3 nucleotide sequence: TGTGCCAGCAGCACCCCTACCGGGACTAGGAGGTTGACCCAGTACTTC. Translating gives CASSTPTGTRRLTQYF.

V and J are TRBV4-1 and TRBJ2-5, with 10 bases aligning to TRBD1. Germline V gene lookup returns CDR1 MGHRA and CDR2 YSYEKL. The V gene end was trimmed by 5 bases and the J gene end by 5 bases; junction bases not matched to a gene: 5. This CDR3 is built from 14 residues. In nucleotides, the CDR3 is TGCGCCAGCAGCGCACCGGGACAGGGGGAGACCCAGTACTTC. Translated, it gives CASSAPGQGETQYF.

This clone appeared a few times. The chain combines TRBV7-8 with TRBJ2-7; D might be TRBD2 (6 bases). The CDR3 is 15 residues long. Germline V CDR1 and CDR2: SGHVS, FQNEAQ. The germline V and J ends were trimmed by 1 base and 0 bases, with 10 bases remaining between them. The CDR3 region has the DNA TGTGCCAGCAGCTTAGATGCGGGGAGCTCCTACGAGCAGTACTTC. It codes for CASSLDAGSSYEQYF. Filled out from reference TRBV7-8 and TRBJ2-7, the complete variable domain reads GAGVSQSPRYKVAKRGQDVALRCDPISGHVSLFWYQQALGQGPEFLTYFQNEAQLDKSGLPSDRFFAERPEGSVSTLKIQRTQQEDSAVYLCASSLDAGSSYEQYFGPGTRLTVT.

V is TRBV15 and J is TRBJ1-1; weak D call: TRBD1 (5 bases). V lost 1 base and J 5 bases, leaving 8 bases between the germline ends. The CDR3 is 13 residues long. Germline lookup yields CDR1 LNHNV and CDR2 YYDKDF (reference sequence). CDR3 in DNA: TGTGCCACCAGCAGAGTAGGGGCGACTGAAGCTTTCTTT. This translates into CATSRVGATEAFF. Combining the CDR3 with reference TRBV15 and TRBJ1-1 gives the whole variable domain DAMVIQNPRYQVTQFGKPVTLSCSQTLNHNVMYWYQQKSSQAPKLLFHYYDKDFNNEADTPDNFQSRRPNTSFCFLDIRSPGLGDTAMYLCATSRVGATEAFFGQGTRLTVV.

The chain uses TRBV19 and TRBJ1-2; 7 bases fit TRBD1. The junction had 5 bases not matched to a gene; V was cut back by 3 bases and J by 4 bases. Germline V gene sequence: CDR1 LNHDA, CDR2 SQIVND (reference sequence). The CDR3 is made up of 14 amino acids. In DNA, the CDR3 is TGTGCCAGTAGTATCGGCAGGGGGACCTATGGCTACACCTTC. Translation: CASSIGRGTYGYTF.

This clone came up once. The rearrangement uses TRBV7-7 and TRBJ2-5, with 12 bases lining up with TRBD2. The CDR3 is made up of 15 amino acids. J lost 3 bases, V lost 5 bases, and 4 bases had no gene match. Germline CDR1 and CDR2: SSHAT and FNYEAQ (reference sequence). Here the CDR3 reads CASSGGLAGKETQYF. In DNA, the CDR3 is TGTGCCAGCAGCGGGGGACTAGCGGGTAAAGAGACCCAGTACTTC. The full variable domain, completed using reference TRBV7-7 and TRBJ2-5, is GAGVSQSPRYKVTKRGQDVTLRCDPISSHATLYWYQQALGQGPEFLTYFNYEAQPDKSGLPSDRFSAERPEGSISTLTIQRTEQRDSAMYRCASSGGLAGKETQYFGPGTRLLVL.

This chain connects TRBV11-2 to TRBJ1-6; D is uncertain. The germline gives CDR1 SGHAT, CDR2 FQNNGV. Trimming pared 0 bases from V and 0 bases from J, leaving 18 bases between. The CDR3 has 20 amino acids. CDR3 residues: CASSLDDRKKHSSYNSPLHF. Here the CDR3 DNA reads TGTGCCAGCAGCTTAGACGATCGAAAGAAGCACAGCTCCTATAATTCACCCCTCCACTTT.

The chain uses TRBV27 and TRBJ2-7, with TRBD1 matching over 7 bases. The CDR3 covers 13 residues. Germline CDR1 reads MNHEY; CDR2 reads SMNVEV (reference sequence). With V trimmed by 9 bases and J by 2 bases, 7 bases remained unmatched. CDR3 DNA: TGTGCCAGTTCGGCCGGGACAGCCTACGAGCAGTACTTC. Its protein product is CASSAGTAYEQYF.

J is TRBJ2-1 and V is TRBV4-2, with D tentatively TRBD1 (6 bases). Trimming removed 0 bases from V and 6 bases from J, with 12 bases in between. CDR1 is LGHNA and CDR2 is YNFKEQ in the germline V gene. This CDR3 comprises 15 residues. The chain's CDR3 is CASSQEAGAVNEQFF. The CDR3 DNA reads as TGTGCCAGCAGCCAAGAGGCAGGGGCGGTCAATGAGCAGTTCTTC.

The rearrangement links TRBV6-5 to TRBJ2-4, with 7 bases lining up with TRBD1. The trim removed 10 bases at V and 0 bases at J, leaving 9 bases unmatched. Germline assignment: CDR1 MNHEY and CDR2 SVGAGI. CDR3 length: 15 amino acids. CDR3 DNA sequence: TGTGCCATACGACAGGGACGAGTAGCCAAAAACATTCAGTACTTC. Amino acid sequence: CAIRQGRVAKNIQYF.

This clone was seen once. V usage is TRBV15 and J usage is TRBJ1-5, with 7 bases matching TRBD1. The CDR3 runs to 17 residues. Trimming removed 5 bases from V and 2 bases from J; junction bases left unmatched: 12. Germline CDR1 reads LNHNV; CDR2 reads YYDKDF (reference sequence). CDR3 in DNA: TGTGCCACCAGCGCTCACTGGCAGGGGGTTCGCAATCAGCCCCAGCATTTT. Its translation is CATSAHWQGVRNQPQHF.

CDR3 protein: CASSSTPGQPSSYEQYF. For the CDR3, the DNA is TGTGCCAGCAGTTCAACCCCGGGACAGCCGAGCTCCTACGAGCAGTACTTC. J is TRBJ2-7 and V is TRBV27, with 7 bases matching TRBD1. Trimming took 4 bases from V and 0 from J; bases not matched to a gene: 12. CDR3 length equals 17 residues. CDR1 MNHEY and CDR2 SMNVEV come from the germline V gene (reference sequence).